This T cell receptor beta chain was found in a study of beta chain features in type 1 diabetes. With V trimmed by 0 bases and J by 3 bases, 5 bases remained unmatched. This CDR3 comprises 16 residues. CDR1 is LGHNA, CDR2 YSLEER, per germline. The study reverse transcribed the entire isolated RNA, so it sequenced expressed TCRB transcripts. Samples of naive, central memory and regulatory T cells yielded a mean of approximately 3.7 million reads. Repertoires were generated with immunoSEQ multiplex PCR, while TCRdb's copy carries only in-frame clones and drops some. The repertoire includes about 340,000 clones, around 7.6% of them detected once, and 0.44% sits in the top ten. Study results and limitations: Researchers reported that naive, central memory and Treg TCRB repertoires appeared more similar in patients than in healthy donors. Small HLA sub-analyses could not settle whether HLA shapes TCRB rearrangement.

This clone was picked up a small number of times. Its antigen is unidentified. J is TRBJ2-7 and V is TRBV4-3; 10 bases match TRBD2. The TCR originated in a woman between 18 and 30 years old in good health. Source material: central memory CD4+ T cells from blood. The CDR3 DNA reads TGCGCCAGCAGCCAAGATCGGGCTAGCGGGGGCTACGAGCAGTACTTC. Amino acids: CASSQDRASGGYEQYF.